These 5 T cell receptor beta chains were sequenced from one sample in a study of blood T cell repertoires in COVID-19. Clones were sequenced by immunoSEQ multiplex PCR, and TCRdb holds only the in-frame ones, with some missing. Among under 300,000 clones listed, around four fifths were seen once. The sequencing input was peripheral blood. These receptors were taken from a woman in her thirties or forties with active or convalescent COVID-19.

This chain connects TRBV5-4 to TRBJ2-3; possible D gene TRBD1, 6 bases. The CDR3 length is 15 residues. CDR1 is SGHNT and CDR2 is YYREEE in the germline V gene (reference sequence). The V gene lost 4 bases and the J gene lost 3 bases, with 15 bases spanning the gap. CDR3 loop: CASSDDQRGTDTQYF. DNA of the CDR3: TGTGCCAGCAGCGACGACCAGAGGGGGACAGATACGCAGTATTTT. The full variable domain, in which reference TRBV5-4 and TRBJ2-3 provide the parts outside the CDR3, is ETGVTQSPTHLIKTRGQQVTLRCSSQSGHNTVSWYQQALGQGPQFIFQYYREEENGRGNFPPRFSGLQFPNYSSELNVNALELDDSALYLCASSDDQRGTDTQYFGPGTRLTVL.

This chain uses TRBV7-9 with TRBJ1-1; D not resolved. This CDR3 region has 14 residues. The V gene's germline CDR1 is SEHNR and CDR2 FQNEAQ (reference sequence). The V gene lost 0 bases and the J gene lost 1 base, with 6 bases spanning the gap. CDR3 in amino acids: CASSLAAGNTEAFF. The CDR3 region has the DNA TGTGCCAGCAGCTTAGCGGCAGGGAACACTGAAGCTTTCTTT.

The gene calls are TRBV9 and TRBJ1-2, with D perhaps TRBD1 (5 bases). This CDR3 has 16 amino acids. Trimming removed 0 bases from V and 0 bases from J, with 12 bases in between. CDR1 is SGDLS, CDR2 YYNGEE, per germline. CDR3 region: CASSVAPGKANYGYTF. As DNA, the CDR3 is TGTGCCAGCAGCGTAGCTCCAGGGAAGGCTAACTATGGCTACACCTTC.

This chain joins TRBV4-1 and TRBJ1-6; TRBD1 might be the D (5 bases). V was cut by 3 bases and J by 4 bases, with 13 bases left in between. Germline V gene sequence: CDR1 MGHRA, CDR2 YSYEKL. CDR3 length: 16 residues. CDR3 in amino acids: CASSQLRQQYNSPLHF. DNA of the CDR3: TGCGCCAGCAGCCAGTTAAGACAGCAGTATAATTCACCCCTCCACTTT.

This clone was seen just once. J is TRBJ1-6 and V is TRBV28; tentatively, D is TRBD1 (6 bases). Germline V gene sequence: CDR1 MDHEN, CDR2 SYDVKM. Deletions cut 3 bases from V and 6 bases from J, with 15 bases between. The CDR3 consists of 16 residues. In DNA form, the CDR3 reads TGTGCCAGCAGTTTCCCCTGGACAGTTCCTAATTCACCCCTCCACTTT. It is translated as CASSFPWTVPNSPLHF.